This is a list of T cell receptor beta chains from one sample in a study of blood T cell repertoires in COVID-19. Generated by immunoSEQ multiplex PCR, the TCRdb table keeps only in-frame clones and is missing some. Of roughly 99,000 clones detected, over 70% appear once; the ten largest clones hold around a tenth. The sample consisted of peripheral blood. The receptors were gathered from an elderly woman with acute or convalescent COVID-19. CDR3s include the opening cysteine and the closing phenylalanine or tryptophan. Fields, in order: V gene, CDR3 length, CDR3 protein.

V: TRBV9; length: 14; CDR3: CASSENPGADTQYF
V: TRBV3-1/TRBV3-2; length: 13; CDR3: CASSQDEVRPQHF
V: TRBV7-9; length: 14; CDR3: CASSLEGSTDTQYF
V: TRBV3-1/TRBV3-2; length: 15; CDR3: CASSQDTSYNSPLHF
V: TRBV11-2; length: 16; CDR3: CASRSGRGGRNEKLFF
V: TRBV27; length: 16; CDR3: CASSLGSGRSNSPLHF
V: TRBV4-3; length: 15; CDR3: CASSQEGGSTDTQYF
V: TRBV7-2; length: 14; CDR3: CASSLGVGDTEAFF
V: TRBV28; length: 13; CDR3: CASRRAGNEKLFF
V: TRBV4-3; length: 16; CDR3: CASSQDRDRYGTEAFF
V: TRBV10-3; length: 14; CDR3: CAISEAGDGTEAFF
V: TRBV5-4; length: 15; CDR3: CASSPGTGGRNEQYF
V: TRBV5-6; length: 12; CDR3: CASSRDQETQYF
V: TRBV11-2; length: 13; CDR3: CASSLATDYGYTF
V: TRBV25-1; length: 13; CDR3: CASSRGGVDTQYF
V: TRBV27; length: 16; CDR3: CASSFRMDRVISPLHF
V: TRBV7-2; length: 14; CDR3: CASSFPGLAYEQYF
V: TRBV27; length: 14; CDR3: CASSRREGRTEAFF
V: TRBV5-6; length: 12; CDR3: CASAQGNYGYTF
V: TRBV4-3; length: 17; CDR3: CASSQGGLAGPYNEQFF
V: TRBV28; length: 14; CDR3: CASSLDRVGEKLFF
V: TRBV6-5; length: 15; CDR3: CASSRDKPSTDTQYF
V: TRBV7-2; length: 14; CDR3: CASSRDSKYTEAFF
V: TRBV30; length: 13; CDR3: CAWSETAYNEQFF
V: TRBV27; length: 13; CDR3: CASSPTGDTEAFF
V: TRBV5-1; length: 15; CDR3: CASSLVPRVGDTQYF
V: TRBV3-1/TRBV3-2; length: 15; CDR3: CASSQGTGKGYGYTF
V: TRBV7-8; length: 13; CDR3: CASSLSGDQPQHF
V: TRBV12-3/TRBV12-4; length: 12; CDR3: CASSRDSRSYTF
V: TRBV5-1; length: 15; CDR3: CASSTGDPLNTEAFF
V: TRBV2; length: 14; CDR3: CASSTASVNEKLFF
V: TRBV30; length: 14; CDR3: CAWSVGARGNTIYF
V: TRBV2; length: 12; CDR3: CASSEEGHGYTF
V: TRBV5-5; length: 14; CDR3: CASSRGTGMDGYTF
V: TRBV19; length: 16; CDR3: CATRAGRFATNEKLFF
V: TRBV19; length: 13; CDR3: CASSISASGEQFF
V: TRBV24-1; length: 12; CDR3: CATGRGTGELFF
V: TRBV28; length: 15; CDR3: CASAAGGIIVTEAFF
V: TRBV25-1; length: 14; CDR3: CASTDSALNTEAFF
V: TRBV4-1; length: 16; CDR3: CASSQDDQGRKETQYF
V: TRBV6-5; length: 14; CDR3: CASSYRQFNYGYTF
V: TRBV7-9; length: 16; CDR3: CASSLYGQLLQETQYF
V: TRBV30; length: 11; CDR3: CAWDTGNTQYF
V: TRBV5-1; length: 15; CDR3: CASSLGTGPNYGYTF
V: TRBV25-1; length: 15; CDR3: CASSDLGSGGDTQYF
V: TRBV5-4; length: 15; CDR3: CASSLGGVGTDTQYF
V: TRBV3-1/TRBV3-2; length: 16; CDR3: CASSPSAGGQADTQYF
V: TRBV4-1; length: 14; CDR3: CASSQDNEGRSQHF
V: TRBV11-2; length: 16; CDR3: CASSLDMSGGSQPQHF
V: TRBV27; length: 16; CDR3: CASSFLYRGRGETQYF
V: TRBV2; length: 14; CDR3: CASSDRGGGNTIYF
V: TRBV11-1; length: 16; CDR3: CASSPLDQGGVTEAFF
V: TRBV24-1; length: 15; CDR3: CATSDFGITGETQYF
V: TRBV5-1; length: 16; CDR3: CASSLRGGGSQETQYF
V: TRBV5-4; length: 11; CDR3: CASRGTAEAFF
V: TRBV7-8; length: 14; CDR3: CASRLTGNPGELFF
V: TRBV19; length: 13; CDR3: CASSGTGGFGYTF
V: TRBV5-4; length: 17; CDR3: CASSFKPRGGGKNIQYF